This passage covers 7 T cell receptor beta chains from one sample sequenced in a study of blood T cell repertoires in COVID-19. Libraries were prepared by immunoSEQ multiplex PCR; TCRdb keeps only in-frame clonotypes and omits some of them. The sample shows 270,000 or so clones, 70% to 90% of them seen only once. Specimen: PBMCs or T cells enriched from blood (not recorded which). The receptors were gathered from a woman aged 40 to 50 with acute COVID-19.

The V call is TRBV28, the J call TRBJ1-5, with D tentatively TRBD1 (5 bases). The V gene's germline CDR1 is MDHEN and CDR2 SYDVKM. The CDR3 runs to 15 residues. V was cut by 1 base and J by 1 base, with 8 bases left in between. The CDR3 sequence is CASSLFSGSNQPQHF. In nucleotides, the CDR3 is TGTGCCAGCAGTTTATTTTCAGGGAGCAATCAGCCCCAGCATTTT.

The gene calls are TRBV7-3 and TRBJ1-1, with D possibly being TRBD1 (5 bases). The length of the CDR3 is 13 residues. V gave up 4 bases and J gave up 11 bases, with 17 bases separating them. The germline gives CDR1 SGHTA, CDR2 FQGTGA. In DNA, the CDR3 is TGTGCCAGCAGCTCTCAAGCCGGGGGGGAGGCTTTCTTT. This sequence encodes CASSSQAGGEAFF.

The chain carries TRBV10-3 and TRBJ2-1; 9 nucleotides match TRBD1. The germline gives CDR1 ENHRY, CDR2 SYGVKD. Trimming cost V 3 bases and J 7 bases; bases outside gene matches: 4. The CDR3 is 14 residues long. The CDR3, as DNA: TGTGCCATCAGTGAATCGACAGGGGGGAATGAGCAGTTCTTC. Translated: CAISESTGGNEQFF.

Comment on this clone: At one boundary the junction diverges from the germline segment, which might be a read error. This chain joins TRBV7-7 and TRBJ2-3, with a possible D match to TRBD2 (5 bases). CDR3 size: 16 residues. Germline V gives CDR1 SSHAT, CDR2 FNYEAQ (reference sequence). This chain's CDR3 is CASSSRPGLSTDTQYF. In DNA form, the CDR3 reads TGTGCTAGCAGCTCCCGCCCCGGACTTAGCACAGATACGCAGTATTTT.

This clone was observed a handful of times. The chain carries TRBV4-3 and TRBJ2-7; 12 bases agree with TRBD2. The germline V gene encodes CDR1 LGHNA and CDR2 YSLEER. Unmatched junction bases numbered 10, after V lost 1 base and J lost 9 bases. The CDR3 consists of 16 residues. The CDR3 spells CASSQVGLAGTSRQYV. CDR3 DNA: TGCGCCAGCAGCCAAGTGGGACTAGCGGGTACTTCGCGGCAGTACGTC.

J is TRBJ2-7 and V is TRBV5-6, with 9 positions matching TRBD1. The CDR3 has 19 amino acids. V was pared by 1 base and J by 2 bases, with 16 bases of the junction left unmatched. CDR1 is SGHDT and CDR2 is YYEEEE in the germline V gene. Here the CDR3 DNA reads TGTGCCAGCAGCTTGATGGGACAGGGTCTAGGTGGGGTTACCTACGAGCAGTACGTC. It codes for CASSLMGQGLGGVTYEQYV.

The chain uses TRBV2 and TRBJ1-2; D possibly corresponds to TRBD1 (6 bases). The CDR3 loop spans 14 amino acids. Trimming shortened V by 5 bases and J by 0 bases, and 10 bases separated the two germline ends. Germline V gene sequence: CDR1 SNHLY, CDR2 FYNNEI. The CDR3 loop is CASSPGQANYGYTF. The DNA of the CDR3 is TGTGCCAGCAGTCCGGGACAAGCTAACTATGGCTACACCTTC.